These 28 T cell receptor beta chains were sequenced from one sample in a study of technical replicates of blood from a handful of donors. Generated by immunoSEQ multiplex PCR, the TCRdb table keeps only in-frame clones and is missing some. The repertoire has 99,000 or so clones, roughly 96% of them found once; the top ten carry 0.2% to 0.25%. Source material: T cells isolated from PBMCs. The source of these receptors is a human donor in good health.

The chain uses TRBV15 and TRBJ2-1; D is perhaps TRBD1 (6 bases). CDR3 size: 17 residues. V lost 5 bases and J lost 3, with 20 bases in between. Germline V gene sequence: CDR1 LNHNV, CDR2 YYDKDF (reference sequence). The CDR3 spells CATSPFESGAGYNEQFF. The CDR3, as DNA: TGTGCCACCAGCCCCTTTGAGTCAGGGGCAGGCTACAATGAGCAGTTCTTC. Based on the CDR3 plus reference TRBV15 and TRBJ2-1, the full variable domain is DAMVIQNPRYQVTQFGKPVTLSCSQTLNHNVMYWYQQKSSQAPKLLFHYYDKDFNNEADTPDNFQSRRPNTSFCFLDIRSPGLGDTAMYLCATSPFESGAGYNEQFFGPGTRLTVL.

The genes are TRBV7-9 and TRBJ2-7; no clear D. The length of the CDR3 is 13 residues. Trimming shortened V by 4 bases and J by 1 base, and 8 bases separated the two germline ends. Germline CDR1 and CDR2: SEHNR and FQNEAQ (reference sequence). Written as DNA, the CDR3 is TGTGCCAGCAGCTCCCGAGATTCCTACGAGCAGTACTTC. Translating gives CASSSRDSYEQYF. Drawing the rest from reference TRBV7-9 and TRBJ2-7, the complete variable domain is DTGVSQNPRHKITKRGQNVTFRCDPISEHNRLYWYRQTLGQGPEFLTYFQNEAQLEKSRLLSDRFSAERPKGSFSTLEIQRTEQGDSAMYLCASSSRDSYEQYFGPGTRLTVT.

The rearrangement uses TRBV18 and TRBJ2-2, with TRBD1 matching over 8 bases. This CDR3 region has 15 residues. Losses at the gene ends were 3 bases for V and 4 bases for J; bases not matched to a gene: 4. Germline-derived CDR1 and CDR2 are KGHSH and LQKENI. The CDR3 spells CASSPGQGFTGELFF. CDR3 coding DNA: TGTGCCAGCTCACCTGGACAGGGATTCACCGGGGAGCTGTTTTTT.

This chain links TRBV21-1 with TRBJ2-7; the DNA was not compared with TRBD2, the D call given in the table. TRBV21-1 is classified as a pseudogene. The CDR3 covers 11 residues. The CDR3 region has the DNA TGTGCCAGCAGAACTTCGGGCGAGCAGTACTTC. Amino acid sequence: CASRTSGEQYF.

This clone was detected once. The chain joins TRBV27 to TRBJ1-1; tentatively, D is TRBD1 (5 bases). V lost 3 bases and J 2 bases, leaving 7 bases between the germline ends. This CDR3 spans 13 amino acids. The germline V gene encodes CDR1 MNHEY and CDR2 SMNVEV (reference sequence). DNA for the CDR3: TGTGCCAGCAGTTTGGGGCCCAACACTGAAGCTTTCTTT. It codes for CASSLGPNTEAFF.

V usage is TRBV6-5 and J usage is TRBJ1-6; no definite D call. V shed 1 base and J shed 10 bases, with 14 bases lying between them. Germline loops: CDR1 MNHEY, CDR2 SVGAGI. The CDR3 is 15 amino acids. The CDR3 protein is CASSYLESSGSPLHF. CDR3 bases: TGTGCCAGCAGTTACTTGGAGAGTTCTGGGTCACCCCTCCACTTT.

The rearrangement uses TRBV4-1 and TRBJ2-1, with a weak D call TRBD2 (6 bases). The germline gives CDR1 MGHRA, CDR2 YSYEKL. CDR3 length: 16 residues. Trimming took off 0 bases at V and 6 bases at J, with 15 bases between the two ends. The CDR3 bases are TGCGCCAGCAGCCAAGAAGGGCGGGGCAGTCCCAATGAGCAGTTCTTC. As protein: CASSQEGRGSPNEQFF.

The rearrangement uses TRBV12-5 and TRBJ1-6; D not certain. This CDR3 is 16 amino acids long. The germline gives CDR1 LGHNT, CDR2 FRNRAP. The V end lost 0 bases, the J end lost 7 bases, and 13 bases lay between the germline ends. CDR3 DNA: TGTGCTAGTGGTTTGGTACCGTTCAGGCAGAATTCACCCCTCCACTTT. Translating gives CASGLVPFRQNSPLHF.

The CDR3 protein is CASSLRGLAGVGSYNEQFF. The DNA for the CDR3 is TGTGCCAGCAGCCTAAGGGGTCTAGCGGGGGTAGGATCGTACAATGAGCAGTTCTTC. This chain uses TRBV5-5 with TRBJ2-1; 10 bases agree with TRBD2. The CDR3 contains 19 residues. Germline values: CDR1 SGHKS, CDR2 YYEKEE (reference sequence). V was pared by 4 bases and J by 4 bases, with 17 bases of the junction left unmatched.

CDR3 nucleotide sequence: TGTGCCAGTAGTTTCATAGGACTAGCGGGAGCGGAAGAGGAGTACGAGCAGTACTTC. Amino acid sequence: CASSFIGLAGAEEEYEQYF. The rearrangement joins TRBV19 to TRBJ2-7; 13 bases fit TRBD2. The germline CDR1 and CDR2 sequences are LNHDA and SQIVND (reference sequence). This CDR3 region has 19 residues. V lost 5 bases and J lost 4; bases outside the gene matches: 17.

This chain joins TRBV6-1 and TRBJ1-5, with a possible D match to TRBD1 (6 bases). Germline-derived CDR1 and CDR2 are MNHNS and SASEGT. The germline V and J ends were trimmed by 4 bases and 5 bases, with 12 bases remaining between them. This CDR3 region has 14 residues. The DNA of the CDR3 is TGTGCCAGCAGTGTTTGGACAGTCGATCAGCCCCAGCATTTT. It encodes CASSVWTVDQPQHF.

This chain joins TRBV10-1 and TRBJ2-7, with 11 bases fitting TRBD1. This CDR3 region has 17 residues. Trimming removed 1 base from V and 5 bases from J; junction bases left unmatched: 10. The germline gives CDR1 WNHNN, CDR2 SYGVQD (reference sequence). The CDR3 DNA reads TGCGCCAGCAGTGAGTACGGGACAGGGGGTCGTATCCACGAGCAGTACTTC. Its translation: CASSEYGTGGRIHEQYF.

The chain employs TRBV2 and TRBJ1-3; D is perhaps TRBD1 (5 bases). This CDR3 has 20 residues. CDR1 is SNHLY and CDR2 is FYNNEI in the germline V gene. Between the trimmed V and J ends, which lost 7 bases and 0 bases, there was a span of 28 bases. CDR3 in amino acids: CASTEIVVSWTPDSGNTIYF. CDR3 bases: TGTGCCAGCACCGAAATCGTCGTGAGTTGGACACCAGACTCTGGAAACACCATATATTTT.

The rearrangement links TRBV7-3 to TRBJ1-6, with a weak D call TRBD1 (6 bases). CDR3 length: 13 amino acids. Trimming took 6 bases from V and 6 from J, leaving 9 bases between them. The V gene's germline CDR1 is SGHTA and CDR2 FQGTGA. CDR3 residues: CASRDSVNSPLHF. The CDR3 nucleotides read TGTGCCAGCAGGGACAGCGTTAATTCACCCCTCCACTTT.

The chain has TRBV4-1 and TRBJ2-1, with 9 bases lining up with TRBD1. Trimming at V came to 5 bases and at J to 3 bases, leaving 11 bases not matched to a gene. The CDR3 is made up of 17 amino acids. Germline-derived CDR1 and CDR2 are MGHRA and YSYEKL. Here the CDR3 DNA reads TGCGCCAGCAGCAAGGAACAGGGGGCAAGTCACTACAATGAGCAGTTCTTC. Translated: CASSKEQGASHYNEQFF.

V is TRBV28 and J is TRBJ2-7; D is perhaps TRBD2 (6 bases). CDR3 size: 12 residues. Trimming cost V 3 bases and J 5 bases, with 8 bases left between them. Germline lookup yields CDR1 MDHEN and CDR2 SYDVKM. The CDR3 sequence is CASSLAGNEQYF. The DNA for the CDR3 is TGTGCCAGCAGTTTGGCGGGGAACGAGCAGTACTTC.

This clone was seen once. The chain couples TRBV4-1 to TRBJ1-2, with a possible D match to TRBD1 (5 bases). Between the trimmed V and J ends, which lost 3 bases and 2 bases, there was a span of 13 bases. There are 15 residues in the CDR3. The germline V gene has CDR1 MGHRA and CDR2 YSYEKL. The CDR3 protein is CASSQQLGGNYGYTF. CDR3 sequence (DNA): TGCGCCAGCAGCCAGCAATTGGGGGGGAACTATGGCTACACCTTC.

The V and J genes are TRBV10-3 and TRBJ2-2; 7 bases match TRBD2. Germline-derived CDR1 and CDR2 are ENHRY and SYGVKD. V was clipped by 6 bases and J by 2 bases; unmatched bases: 3. CDR3 length equals 14 residues. CDR3 nucleotides: TGTGCCATCAGACCGGGACTAAACACCGGGGAGCTGTTTTTT. Amino acid sequence: CAIRPGLNTGELFF.

The V call is TRBV7-9, the J call TRBJ2-7, with 7 nucleotides matching TRBD1. The CDR3 sequence is 13 residues long. The germline CDR1 and CDR2 sequences are SEHNR and FQNEAQ (reference sequence). Trimming cost V 6 bases and J 5 bases; bases outside gene matches: 7. Here the CDR3 reads CASRSRDRDEQYF. The CDR3 nucleotides read TGTGCCAGCAGGTCCAGAGACAGGGACGAGCAGTACTTC.

This chain connects TRBV6-6 to TRBJ2-1, with TRBD2 identical over 10 bases. V lost 7 bases and J lost 8; bases outside the gene matches: 11. The CDR3 totals 15 residues. Germline V gene data show CDR1 as MNHNY and CDR2 as SVGAGI (reference sequence). CDR3 sequence reads: CASKDSGRDVDEQFF. In nucleotides, the CDR3 is TGTGCCAGCAAAGACAGCGGGAGGGACGTGGATGAGCAGTTCTTC.

The chain employs TRBV19 and TRBJ1-5; D is ambiguous. The CDR3 has 13 residues. V dropped 7 bases and J dropped 3 bases, with 10 bases sitting between them. The germline gives CDR1 LNHDA, CDR2 SQIVND (reference sequence). The CDR3: CASTWRANQPQHF. As DNA, the CDR3 is TGTGCCAGTACGTGGAGAGCCAATCAGCCCCAGCATTTT.

This clone came up a few times. V usage is TRBV7-2 and J usage is TRBJ1-1; D gene ambiguous. The CDR3 is 12 residues long. Germline V gene data show CDR1 as SGHTA and CDR2 as FQGNSA. The germline V and J ends were trimmed by 6 bases and 2 bases, with 7 bases remaining between them. The CDR3 loop is CASSEGNTEAFF. In nucleotides, the CDR3 is TGTGCCAGCAGTGAGGGTAACACTGAAGCTTTCTTT.

The rearrangement links TRBV25-1 to TRBJ2-1, with 7 bases that match TRBD2. Per the germline V gene, CDR1 is MGHDK and CDR2 is SYGVNS. The CDR3 length is 15 residues. J lost 5 bases, V lost 8 bases, and 12 bases had no gene match. CDR3 protein: CASCPPGLADNEQFF. In DNA, the CDR3 is TGTGCCAGCTGCCCCCCAGGGCTAGCGGACAATGAGCAGTTCTTC. Complete variable domain (other parts from reference TRBV25-1 and TRBJ2-1): EADIYQTPRYLVIGTGKKITLECSQTMGHDKMYWYQQDPGMELHLIHYSYGVNSTEKGDLSSESTVSRIRTEHFPLTLESARPSHTSQYLCASCPPGLADNEQFFGPGTRLTVL.

The chain carries TRBV29-1 and TRBJ1-1; 10 bases are a match to TRBD1. J lost 7 bases, V lost 6 bases, and 11 bases had no gene match. Germline V gene data show CDR1 as SQVTM and CDR2 as ANQGSEA. The CDR3 runs 14 residues. The CDR3 DNA follows: TGCAGCGTAGGGAAGACAGGGGGCGGGGTTGAAGCTTTCTTT. Translated: CSVGKTGGGVEAFF. The complete variable domain, with remaining parts taken from reference TRBV29-1 and TRBJ1-1, reads SAVISQKPSRDICQRGTSLTIQCQVDSQVTMMFWYRQQPGQSLTLIATANQGSEATYESGFVIDKFPISRPNLTFSTLTVSNMSPEDSSIYLCSVGKTGGGVEAFFGQGTRLTVV.

The chain carries TRBV5-1 and TRBJ2-1; 10 bases agree with TRBD1. The CDR3 consists of 16 residues. J was trimmed by 6 bases and V by 0 bases; bases with no gene match: 6. Looked up from germline, CDR1 is SGHRS and CDR2 is YFSETQ. This CDR3 reads CASSLDPGQGFNEQFF. In nucleotides, the CDR3 is TGCGCCAGCAGCTTGGATCCGGGACAGGGGTTCAATGAGCAGTTCTTC.

The rearrangement joins TRBV30 to TRBJ1-5; tentative D call: TRBD1 (6 bases). This CDR3 is 13 amino acids long. V was shortened by 1 base and J by 6 bases, with 10 bases between the two germline ends. CDR1 GTSNPN and CDR2 SVGIG come from the germline V gene (reference sequence). The CDR3 protein is CAWSGDNGQPQHF. CDR3 DNA sequence: TGTGCCTGGAGTGGGGACAATGGTCAGCCCCAGCATTTT.

This chain joins TRBV6-5 and TRBJ2-7; D uncertain. Deletions cut 2 bases from V and 3 bases from J, with 11 bases between. The V gene's germline CDR1 is MNHEY and CDR2 SVGAGI. The CDR3 runs 14 residues. CDR3 in DNA: TGTGCCAGCAGTTACGGAAACAGCCACTACGAGCAGTACTTC. Amino acids: CASSYGNSHYEQYF.

V is TRBV29-1 and J is TRBJ2-7; weak D call: TRBD2 (5 bases). The CDR3 has 12 amino acids. V was clipped by 5 bases and J by 5 bases, with 13 bases between them. Germline V gene data show CDR1 as SQVTM and CDR2 as ANQGSEA. CDR3 in amino acids: CSVIRGSHEQYF. Here the CDR3 DNA reads TGCAGCGTTATTCGAGGGTCCCACGAGCAGTACTTC.